This T cell receptor (beta chain) originates from a study of blood T cell repertoires in COVID-19 (dated by TCRdb to 2020 to 2022). Background for the entire study: Samples covering the acute and convalescent phases of COVID-19 were provided by collaborators in the United States, Italy and Spain. Subjects who had been exposed to COVID-19, were actively infected with it, or had recovered from it provided the deeply sampled blood TCRbeta repertoires that made up the dataset. Nearly every sample came with metadata listing a de-identified subject ID, COVID-19 status, age in years and sex. The prospective study material was composed of cDNA or gDNA derived from T cells, B-cell-depleted T cells, or PBMCs. The samples were drawn from two sources: the first 160 participants of the ongoing ImmuneRACE study, and 1,000 to 1,500 subjects contributed by 6 global collaborators. The repertoires were made available in a free public database intended to serve as a resource for research on the immune response to SARS-CoV-2. Where available, HLA class I and class II types were taken from metadata supplied by the sample provider and were not determined by assay-based typing. The paper as a whole reports these results and caveats: How much clinical and demographic metadata was included differed by source and by participant, and the metadata was provided uncurated.

This clone showed up just once. The clone's antigen remains unknown. Base qualities are not at hand, and no much larger clone is one base apart. TCRbeta CDR3 regions were amplified from genomic DNA using the immunoSEQ Assay, a bias-controlled multiplex PCR. In the original analysis: The number of nucleated cells in each sample was estimated from the amplification of reference gene primers within the assay. Sequence reads were collapsed and filtered to measure the absolute abundance of every unique TCRbeta CDR3 rearrangement. For each sample, productive Simpson clonality was calculated as the square root of Simpson's diversity index over productive rearrangements. The table was pulled from immuneACCESS by TCRdb, which kept in-frame rearrangements only. Such tables lose some clones; where checked, under half of the loss comes from unresolved V genes, and the rest has no known cause. V and J calls and clone size are given by that table; D and trimming were obtained from the DNA. The sample includes around 310,000 clones, with 90% observed a single time. The ten largest make up nearly 7% of the sample.

At one collaborating source in Seattle, patients were enrolled during active infection and were followed longitudinally through the course of disease. Collaborating institutions collected whole blood in K2EDTA tubes following their own protocols. For TCRbeta analysis, collaborators shipped samples as frozen whole blood, isolated PBMCs, or DNA extracted from either of those sample types. V is shortened by 1 base, J by 8 bases, and the region joining them spans 8 bases. Based on the germline V gene, the CDR1 and CDR2 sequences are MDHEN and SYDVKM. The CDR3 holds 13 amino acids from the cysteine to the phenylalanine. The CDR3 DNA has 39 bases and is translated from base 1.

This sequence originates from a woman aged 25-40 years with COVID-19, enrolled during active disease. This sequence uses TRBV28 and TRBJ1-4; no D segment can be confidently identified. The sequencing input was peripheral blood. The CDR3 protein: CASSLYRGEKLFF. The bases read TGTGCCAGCAGTTTATATAGAGGCGAAAAACTGTTTTTT.